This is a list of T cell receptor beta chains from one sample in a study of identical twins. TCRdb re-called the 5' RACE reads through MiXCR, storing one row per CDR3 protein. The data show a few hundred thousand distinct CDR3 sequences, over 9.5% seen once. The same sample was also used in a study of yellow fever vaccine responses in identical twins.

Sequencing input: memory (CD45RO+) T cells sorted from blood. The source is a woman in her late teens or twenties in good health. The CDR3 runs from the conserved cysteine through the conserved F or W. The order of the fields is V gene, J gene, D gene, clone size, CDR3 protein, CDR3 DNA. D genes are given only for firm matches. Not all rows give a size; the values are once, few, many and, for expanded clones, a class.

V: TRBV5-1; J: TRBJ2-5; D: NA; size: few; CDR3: CASSSGLARETQYF; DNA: TGCGCCAGCAGCTCGGGGCTAGCCCGAGAGACCCAGTACTTC
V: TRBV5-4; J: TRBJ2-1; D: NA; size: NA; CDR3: CASSFYLRGKANEQFF; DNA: TGTGCCAGCAGCTTTTACCTACGGGGGAAAGCCAATGAGCAGTTCTTC
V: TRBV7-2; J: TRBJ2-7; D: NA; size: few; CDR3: CASSSTGPVQYF; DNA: TGTGCCAGCAGCTCAACGGGACCGGTGCAGTACTTC
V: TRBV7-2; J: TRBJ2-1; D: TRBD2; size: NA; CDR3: CASSLGGASGGHNEQFF; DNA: TGTGCCAGCAGCTTAGGAGGAGCTAGCGGGGGACACAATGAGCAGTTCTTC
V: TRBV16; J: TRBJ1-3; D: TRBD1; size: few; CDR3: CASSQRGQAGNTIYF; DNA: TGTGCCAGCAGCCAGAGGGGACAGGCTGGAAACACCATATATTTT
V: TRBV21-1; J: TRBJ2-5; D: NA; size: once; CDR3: CASSKGPSGSWETQYF; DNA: TGTGCCAGCAGCAAAGGGCCTAGCGGGAGTTGGGAGACCCAGTACTTC
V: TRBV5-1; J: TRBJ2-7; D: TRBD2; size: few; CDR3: CASSFGTSGTLYEQYF; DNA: TGCGCCAGCAGCTTCGGGACTAGCGGGACCTTATACGAGCAGTACTTC
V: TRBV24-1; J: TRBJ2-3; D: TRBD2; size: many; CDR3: CATRGTSQTDTQYF; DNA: TGTGCCACCAGGGGGACTAGCCAGACAGATACGCAGTATTTT
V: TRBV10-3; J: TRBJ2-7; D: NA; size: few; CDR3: CAISERADTGEQYF; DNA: TGTGCCATCAGTGAGAGAGCAGACACGGGGGAGCAGTACTTC
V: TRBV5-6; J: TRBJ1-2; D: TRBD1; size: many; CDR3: CASSSGGTGDYGYTF; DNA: TGTGCCAGCAGCTCTGGAGGTACAGGGGACTATGGCTACACCTTC
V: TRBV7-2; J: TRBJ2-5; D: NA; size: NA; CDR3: CASSLMVGETQYF; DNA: TGTGCCAGCAGCTTAATGGTGGGGGAGACCCAGTACTTC
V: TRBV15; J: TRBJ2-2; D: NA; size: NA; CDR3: CATSSFSRAGTTSRTGELFF; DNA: TGTGCCACCAGCAGTTTCAGCAGGGCAGGAACAACGTCGCGGACCGGGGAACTGTTTTTT
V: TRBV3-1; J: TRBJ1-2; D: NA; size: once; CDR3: CASSQVGGSDYGYTF; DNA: TGTGCCAGCAGCCAAGTGGGGGGGTCGGACTATGGCTACACCTTC
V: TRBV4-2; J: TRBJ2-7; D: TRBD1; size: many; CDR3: CASSRDSSYEQYF; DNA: TGTGCCAGCAGCCGGGACAGCTCCTACGAGCAGTACTTC
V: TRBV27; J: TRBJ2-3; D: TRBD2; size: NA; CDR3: CASGPTSATDTQYF; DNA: TGTGCCAGCGGACCGACTAGCGCCACAGATACGCAGTATTTT
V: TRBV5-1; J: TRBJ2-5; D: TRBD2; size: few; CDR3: CASSATSGNQETQYF; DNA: TGCGCCAGCAGCGCGACTAGCGGGAACCAAGAGACCCAGTACTTC
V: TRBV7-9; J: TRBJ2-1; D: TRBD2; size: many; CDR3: CASSLPGLAGGPGQFF; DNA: TGTGCCAGCAGCTTACCCGGACTAGCGGGAGGGCCCGGTCAGTTCTTC
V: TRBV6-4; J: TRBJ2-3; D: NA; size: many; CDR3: CASSDGATDTQYF; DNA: TGTGCCAGCAGTGACGGGGCTACAGATACGCAGTATTTT
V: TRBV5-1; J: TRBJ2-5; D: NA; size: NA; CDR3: CASSLELGGAARETQYF; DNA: TGCGCCAGCAGCTTGGAGCTGGGCGGGGCCGCTAGAGAGACCCAGTACTTC